Here is one T cell receptor (beta chain) with its context. What antigen it recognizes has not been identified. Base qualities are not provided; no much larger clone lies one nucleotide away. The data originate from a study of CD8 T cells in Susac syndrome (dated by TCRdb to about 2019). In the study overall: Of the Susac syndrome patients who were sequenced, six had clinically active disease and eight were in clinical remission. At blood withdrawal, Susac syndrome patients were either therapy-naive, taking corticosteroids (in some cases with IVIg as well), or taking IVIg alone. Whether CD8+ T cell activation and differentiation in Susac syndrome was antigen driven was tested using repertoire sequencing.

Peripheral blood CD8+ and CD4+ T cells from healthy donors, Susac syndrome patients and multiple sclerosis patients were profiled using high-throughput TCR beta sequencing. The Susac syndrome patients fulfilled recently defined diagnostic criteria for either definite or probable disease. Bulk CD8+ and CD4+ T cells were purified magnetically by negative isolation, whereas CD8+ TEMRA cells were enriched by FACS. Blood was drawn into EDTA tubes, processed within 24 hours, and PBMCs were isolated by density gradient centrifugation. PBMCs destined for TCR sequencing were cryopreserved in liquid nitrogen and later thawed in a 37 °C water bath. The sorted or isolated CD4+, CD8+ and CD8+ TEMRA cells had a purity of 90% or higher. RNA was extracted using the RNeasy kit, and about 0.45 to 1 microgram was reverse transcribed with random hexamers. The immunoSEQ multiplex PCR assay, which covers 54 Vbeta and 13 Jbeta segments, was used to amplify TCR beta CDR3 regions. Bias from PCR amplification was corrected by using a synthetic template baseline for primer optimization and for computational correction. As for how the authors treated the data: Reads were assigned to V, D and J genes according to IMGT and analyzed in immunoSEQ Analyzer, with only productive sequences retained. To calculate clonality, Shannon entropy was normalized by log2 of the number of productive unique sequences and then subtracted from one. For each patient and control, public and private clones were evaluated among the 100 most prevalent clones. Clones were defined as Susac-specific when absent from the healthy and MS cohorts, from roughly 1,000 published viral clones and from other ImmuneACCESS disease sequences. In TCRdb, the public reads were trimmed at Q25 with fastp and aligned with MiXCR, with productive beta chains retained. Entries are consolidated by CDR3 protein sequence, retaining the most common genes and DNA. It is TCRdb's table, rather than the study itself, that gives the V and J calls and clone size. The sample includes 150,000 or so distinct CDR3 sequences, with around 93% observed a single time. Roughly 0.14% of the sample rests with the top ten.

The paper's findings and limits, for the study overall: The study acknowledged that relatively few individuals were included in the TCR sequencing and HLA analysis. In the CD4+ T cell repertoire of Susac syndrome patients, clonal expansion was not detected.

V loses 4 bases, J loses 2 bases, and the germline ends lie 15 bases apart. The germline V gene sets CDR1 to SGHRS and CDR2 to YFSETQ. The CDR3, from cysteine to phenylalanine, totals 15 residues. The DNA shown is the 45-base CDR3, in frame from base 1. This chain joins TRBV5-1 to TRBJ1-2, with TRBD1 as a weak D call on 5 bases. Input material: CD4+ T cells from PBMCs. This TCR was recovered from a human donor with Susac syndrome. Read as DNA, the sequence is TGCGCCAGCAGCCGTAATCCGACAGCAAACTATGGCTACACCTTC. It translates as CASSRNPTANYGYTF.